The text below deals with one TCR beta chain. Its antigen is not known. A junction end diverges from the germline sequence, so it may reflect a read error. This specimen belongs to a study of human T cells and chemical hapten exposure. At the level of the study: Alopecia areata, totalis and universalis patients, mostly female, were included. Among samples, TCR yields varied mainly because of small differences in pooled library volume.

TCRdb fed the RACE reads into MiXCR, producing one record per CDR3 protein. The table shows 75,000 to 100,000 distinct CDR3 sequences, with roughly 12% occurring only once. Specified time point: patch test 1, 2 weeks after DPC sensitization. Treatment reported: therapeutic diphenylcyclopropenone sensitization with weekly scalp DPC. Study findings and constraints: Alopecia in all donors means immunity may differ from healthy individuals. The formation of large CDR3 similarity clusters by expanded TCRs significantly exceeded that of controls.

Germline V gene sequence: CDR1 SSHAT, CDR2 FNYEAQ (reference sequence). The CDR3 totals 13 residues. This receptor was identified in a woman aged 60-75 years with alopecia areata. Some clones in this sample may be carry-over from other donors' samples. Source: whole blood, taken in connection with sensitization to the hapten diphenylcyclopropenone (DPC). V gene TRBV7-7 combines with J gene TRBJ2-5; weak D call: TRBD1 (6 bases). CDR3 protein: CASSRDNTMTQYF. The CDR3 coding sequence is TGTGCTAGCAGCCGGGACAACACAATGACCCAGTACTTC. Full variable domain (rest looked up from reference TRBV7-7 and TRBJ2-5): GAGVSQSPRYKVTKRGQDVTLRCDPISSHATLYWYQQALGQGPEFLTYFNYEAQPDKSGLPSDRFSAERPEGSISTLTIQRTEQRDSAMYRCASSRDNTMTQYFGPGTRLLVL.